This T cell receptor beta chain was captured in a study of graft-versus-host responses after intestinal transplantation. Study details: Recipients across the board were started on anti-thymocyte globulin induction, then kept on tacrolimus and steroids for two to three years. Study-wide results and limits: There was an association between peak levels of circulating GvH clones and early post-transplant HvG declines. There were GvH clones found in recipient marrow, and some of them appeared first in ileum or blood.

Germline V gene data show CDR1 as MNHNY and CDR2 as SVGAGI (reference sequence). The length of the CDR3 is 13 residues. J was trimmed by 5 bases and V by 8 bases; bases with no gene match: 7. Only in-frame clones appear in the TCRdb table, and some are missing; sequencing was by immunoSEQ multiplex PCR. The data show approximately 10,000 clones, approximately 89% seen once. The sample's time point: postoperative day 105 after intestinal transplantation (dayNNNN = postoperative day). Worth noting for this clone: No antigen is known for it.

The sample was PBMCs, taken 105 days after intestinal transplantation. The sequence was obtained from a human patient who received an intestinal transplant, so some T cells may come from the graft donor. The V call is TRBV6-6, the J call TRBJ2-7; 9 nucleotides agree with TRBD2. The DNA of the CDR3 is TGTGCCAGCGCCCCAGCGGGAGGAGACGAGCAGTACTTC. This gives the protein CASAPAGGDEQYF.